Presented here are 29 T cell receptor beta chains from one specimen sequenced in a study of tumor and adjacent non-tumor tissue in lung cancer (dated by TCRdb to 2017 to 2018). The method was multiplex PCR. This sample was sequenced with an Illumina HiSeq 2500. TCRbeta libraries were built by three rounds of nested PCR using primers (Table S4), following protocols modified from ARM-PCR. Starting from the raw public reads, TCRdb applied fastp trimming at Q25, assembled clones with MiXCR and retained in-frame beta chains. Every CDR3 protein is listed once, alongside the most common genes and DNA of its rows. The sample records about 76,000 distinct CDR3 sequences, about 82% of which are singletons. In total, the top ten clones hold 40% to 65% of the sample. RNA was isolated from bulk unsorted tissue, and RNA quality was assessed with a NanoDrop ND-1000 and an Agilent 2100. The normal lung samples consisted of distant non-tumor tissue collected more than 3 cm from the tumor edge.

The specimen sequenced was distant non-tumor lung tissue. The receptor source for this set is a man in his 60s with non-small cell lung cancer.

The rearrangement links TRBV12-3 or TRBV12-4 to TRBJ2-5; maybe TRBD2 (5 bases). The CDR3 spans 15 residues. Trimming left V 0 bases short and J 4 bases short, with 12 bases between. CDR3 sequence reads: CASSLAHQLGETQYF. Written as DNA, the CDR3 is TGTGCCAGCAGTTTAGCCCACCAACTAGGAGAGACCCAGTACTTC.

The table lists this clonotype with many counts. This sequence joins TRBV11-2 and TRBJ2-1, with D possibly TRBD2 on 6 matching bases. Germline-derived CDR1 and CDR2 are SGHAT and FQNNGV. V gave up 1 base and J gave up 4 bases, with 11 bases separating them. This CDR3 has 15 residues. As DNA, the CDR3 is TGTGCCAGCAGCTTAGCCCTGCGGGATTACAATGAGCAGTTCTTC. Its translation: CASSLALRDYNEQFF. The entire variable domain, with the rest obtained from reference TRBV11-2 and TRBJ2-1, is as follows: EAGVAQSPRYKIIEKRQSVAFWCNPISGHATLYWYQQILGQGPKLLIQFQNNGVVDDSQLPKDRFSAERLKGVDSTLKIQPAKLEDSAVYLCASSLALRDYNEQFFGPGTRLTVL.

Remarks on this clonotype: The CDR3 does not end in the conserved phenylalanine or tryptophan, so this is likely a read error. The CDR3: CASGSSGGSSYEQYI. CDR3 coding DNA: TGTGCCAGCGGATCTAGTGGGGGGAGCTCCTACGAGCAGTACATC. The chain joins TRBV6-2 or TRBV6-3 to TRBJ2-7; D is possibly TRBD2 (6 bases). Germline loops: CDR1 MNHEY, CDR2 SVGEGT. V gave up 8 bases and J gave up 0 bases, with 17 bases separating them. CDR3 length: 15 amino acids.

Written as DNA, the CDR3 is TGTGCCAGCAGCTTAGCTCAACTAGCGGATGCCTACGAGCAGTACTTC. It is translated as CASSLAQLADAYEQYF. This sequence joins TRBV7-8 and TRBJ2-7; 8 nucleotides align to TRBD2. Germline assignment: CDR1 SGHVS and CDR2 FQNEAQ. V dropped 0 bases and J dropped 2; count of bases not matched to a gene: 6. This CDR3 has 16 residues.

In its sample, this clonotype was seen a few times. At one of its ends the junction is not consistent with the germline gene, which may arise from a read error. This sequence joins TRBV6-5 and TRBJ2-5; a weak D match, TRBD2 (7 bases). Germline V gene data show CDR1 as MNHEY and CDR2 as SVGAGI. The CDR3 has 14 residues. The DNA for the CDR3 is TGTGCCAGCAGTGATTTCGGGACCGCGGGGGCCCAATACTTC. This gives the protein CASSDFGTAGAQYF.

With regard to this clonotype: The junction does not match germline at one end; this may be a read error. For the CDR3, the DNA is TGTGACAGCAGCCTCAGGGTCACCGAAGCTTTCTTT. This sequence encodes CDSSLRVTEAFF. The chain carries TRBV5-6 and TRBJ1-1; the D gene is possibly TRBD1 (5 bases). Germline V CDR1 and CDR2: SGHDT, YYEEEE. The CDR3 sequence is 12 residues long.

Concerning this clonotype: Given the absence of the conserved phenylalanine or tryptophan at the CDR3 end, a read error is likely. The chain carries TRBV10-1 and TRBJ1-5; no reliable D call. Deletions cut 2 bases from V and 9 bases from J, with 11 bases between. The CDR3 is 13 residues long. Germline V gives CDR1 WNHNN, CDR2 SYGVQD (reference sequence). CDR3 region: CASSESPFGPQHL. The CDR3 nucleotides are TGCGCCAGCAGTGAGAGCCCTTTCGGGCCCCAGCATCTT.

Turning to this clonotype: At one of its ends the junction is not consistent with the germline gene, which may arise from a read error. The chain has TRBV20-1 and TRBJ2-1, with D possibly being TRBD2 (5 bases). Germline CDR1 is DFQATT and CDR2 is SNEGSKA (reference sequence). This CDR3 contains 15 residues. In DNA form, the CDR3 reads TGCAGTGATAGAGGGCAGGCAGCGTACTACAATGAGCAGTTCTTC. Protein product: CSDRGQAAYYNEQFF.

The chain carries TRBV20-1 and TRBJ1-2; TRBD1 is a possible D gene (6 bases). The CDR3 extends over 14 amino acids. Trimming pared 4 bases from V and 14 bases from J, leaving 26 bases between. Germline assignment: CDR1 DFQATT and CDR2 SNEGSKA (reference sequence). DNA for the CDR3: TGCAGTGCTAAGGACAGAAAATTAAACTATGACTATACCTTC. Translation gives CSAKDRKLNYDYTF.

Comment on this clonotype: The junction and the germline gene differ at one end; a read error may be behind it. This chain links TRBV4-3 with TRBJ2-7; 9 positions match TRBD1. CDR1 LGHNA and CDR2 YSLEER come from the germline V gene. CDR3 length: 16 amino acids. The CDR3 region has the DNA TGTGCCAGCAGACAGTGGGGGGACAGGGCGGTTTACGAGCAGTACTTC. This codes for CASRQWGDRAVYEQYF.

This clonotype was counted between two and nine times. The CDR3 sequence: CAIRDSSGNTIYF. DNA of the CDR3: TGTGCCATCAGGGACAGCTCTGGAAACACCATATATTTT. V and J are TRBV10-3 and TRBJ1-3, with a tentative D call TRBD1 (6 bases). Looked up from germline, CDR1 is ENHRY and CDR2 is SYGVKD. The CDR3 covers 13 residues. Trimming shortened V by 6 bases and J by 0 bases, and 6 bases separated the two germline ends.

A remark on this clonotype: The CDR3 does not close with the conserved phenylalanine or tryptophan, likely indicating a read error. This chain links TRBV12-3 or TRBV12-4 with TRBJ1-1; 10 nucleotides align to TRBD1. The CDR3 sequence is 17 residues long. CDR3 protein: CVSSITTTGGMNTEAFC. CDR3 coding DNA: TGTGTCAGCAGTATAACTACGACAGGGGGCATGAACACTGAAGCTTTCTGT.

Comments on this clonotype: The CDR3 ends on some other residue instead of the conserved phenylalanine or tryptophan, so this is likely a read error. The chain recombines TRBV11-2 with TRBJ2-5; 7 bases map to TRBD1. The germline V gene encodes CDR1 SGHAT and CDR2 FQNNGV. This CDR3 comprises 14 residues. CDR3 coding DNA: TGTGCTAGCAGCTGTGGACAGGTCCAAGAGACCCAGTACATC. Translation: CASSCGQVQETQYI.

Note on this clonotype: It is likely a read error, because the conserved phenylalanine at the end of the CDR3 is missing. The V call is TRBV11-2, the J call TRBJ1-6; D possibly corresponds to TRBD1 (5 bases). Germline V gene lookup returns CDR1 SGHAT and CDR2 FQNNGV. This CDR3 contains 15 residues. The CDR3 spells CASSLVGDYNSALHY. CDR3 sequence (DNA): TGTGCCAGCAGCTTAGTAGGGGACTATAATTCAGCCCTCCACTAT.

The rearrangement uses TRBV29-1 and TRBJ2-1, with D perhaps matching TRBD2 (5 bases). Germline lookup yields CDR1 SQVTM and CDR2 ANQGSEA. The CDR3 contains 16 residues. V lost 7 bases to trimming and J lost 5 bases, with 24 bases between them. The CDR3, as DNA: TGCAGCGGGGAGTCCGGAAGCGATACAAGCGACAATGAGCAGTTCTTC. It translates to CSGESGSDTSDNEQFF.

A remark on this clonotype: A read error may account for a junction end that differs from germline. The chain joins TRBV6-5 to TRBJ2-6, with D perhaps given as TRBD1 or TRBD2 (5 bases each). CDR3 length equals 17 residues. Germline assignment: CDR1 MNHEY and CDR2 SVGAGI. The chain's CDR3 is CASSLAGVSSGANFLTF. CDR3 DNA sequence: TGTGCCAGCAGCCTAGCTGGAGTCAGCTCTGGGGCCAACTTCCTGACTTTC.

The chain links TRBV15 to TRBJ1-5, with 8 bases identical to TRBD1. This CDR3 has 15 residues. J lost 9 bases, V lost 9 bases, and 16 bases had no gene match. Germline CDR1 and CDR2: LNHNV and YYDKDF (reference sequence). The CDR3: CATRYDGQGLRPQHF. For the CDR3, the DNA is TGTGCCACTAGATATGACGGACAGGGCCTACGGCCCCAGCATTTT.

In this sample, this clonotype turned up once. The chain carries TRBV28 and TRBJ1-2; possibly TRBD1 for D (6 bases). The CDR3 contains 13 residues. The germline V gene has CDR1 MDHEN and CDR2 SYDVKM. Between the trimmed V and J ends, which lost 4 bases and 4 bases, there was a span of 10 bases. The CDR3 loop reads CASSSQGLYGYTF. The CDR3 DNA sequence: TGTGCCAGCAGTTCACAGGGTCTCTATGGCTACACCTTC.

Points on this clonotype: The CDR3 carries no conserved terminal phenylalanine or tryptophan, so it likely arises from a read error. The DNA is left out, because the CDR3 cannot be placed on it with certainty; the CDR3 is given as TCRdb lists it. This chain joins TRBV11-2 and TRBJ1-6; the DNA was not used to check the table's D call, TRBD1. The CDR3 length equals 15 residues, ends included. Germline values: CDR1 SGHAT, CDR2 FQNNGV. The CDR3 sequence: CASSLEAGGFSPLNS.

About this clonotype itself: Germline and junction disagree at one end, which may indicate a read error. The chain joins TRBV11-3 to TRBJ2-2; D may be TRBD2 (6 bases). Germline V gene lookup returns CDR1 SGHNT and CDR2 YENEEA. CDR3 size: 18 residues. This chain's CDR3 is CGSSSRGEGGYRAGELFF. The CDR3 DNA is TGTGGCAGCAGCTCCCGGGGAGAGGGAGGATACAGAGCCGGGGAGCTGTTCTTT. The variable domain in full, with the rest retrieved from reference TRBV11-3 and TRBJ2-2, is EAGVVQSPRYKIIEKKQPVAFWCNPISGHNTLYWYLQNLGQGPELLIRYENEEAVDDSQLPKDRFSAERLKGVDSTLKIQPAELGDSAVYLCGSSSRGEGGYRAGELFFGEGSRLTVL.

The chain joins TRBV20-1 to TRBJ2-3, with TRBD2 identical over 7 bases. Trimming at V came to 5 bases and at J to 0 bases, leaving 14 bases not matched to a gene. Germline V gene data show CDR1 as DFQATT and CDR2 as SNEGSKA (reference sequence). This CDR3 has 17 amino acids. In nucleotides, the CDR3 is TGCAGTGCTCGGATATGGGGGGAGGGCCTTAGCACAGATACGCAGTATTTT. Protein sequence: CSARIWGEGLSTDTQYF.

Details on this clonotype: It is likely a read error, because the conserved phenylalanine at the end of the CDR3 is missing. This CDR3 reads CASDSTGEETQYL. CDR3 bases: TGTGCCAGCGACTCTACAGGGGAAGAGACTCAGTACCTC. This sequence joins TRBV11-2 and TRBJ2-5; 7 nucleotides line up with TRBD1. CDR3 length: 13 amino acids. Germline loops: CDR1 SGHAT, CDR2 FQNNGV.

In the case of this clonotype: A read error may produce the germline difference seen at one junction end. The chain employs TRBV24-1 and TRBJ2-5, with D perhaps given as TRBD1 or TRBD2 (5 bases each). From germline, CDR1 is KGHDR and CDR2 SFDVKD. This CDR3 has 19 amino acids. The CDR3 sequence is CATSVCRDLNDLYQETQYF. Written as DNA, the CDR3 is TGTGCTACCAGTGTATGCAGGGACCTTAACGACTTGTACCAAGAGACCCAGTACTTC.

The chain is built from TRBV20-1 and TRBJ2-7; TRBD1 agrees at 9 bases. With 2 bases clipped from V and 4 bases from J, the junction kept 6 bases outside the gene matches. The CDR3 is made up of 14 amino acids. CDR1 is DFQATT, CDR2 SNEGSKA, per germline (reference sequence). CDR3 DNA sequence: TGCAGTGCTAGACAGACAGGGGGATCATACGAGCAGTACTTC. Protein product: CSARQTGGSYEQYF.

This clonotype was observed a single time. One end of the junction is discordant with germline, which a read error may explain. The V call is TRBV28, the J call TRBJ2-7; possibly TRBD1 for D (7 bases). The CDR3 covers 11 residues. Germline V lookup: CDR1 MDHEN, CDR2 SYDVKM. The CDR3 protein is CASTGGTIISF. DNA for the CDR3: TGTGCCAGCACAGGGGGGACAATAATATCTTTC.

For this clonotype: A much larger clone is a single base away; this may be a read error. This chain connects TRBV6-1 to TRBJ2-4; 7 bases map to TRBD2. Germline lookup yields CDR1 MNHNS and CDR2 SASEGT. CDR3 length equals 15 residues. The CDR3 nucleotides read TGTGCCAGCAATGAAGCGGGGCGGGGGTCGGACATTCAGTACTTC. It translates to CASNEAGRGSDIQYF.

Concerning this clonotype: A read error may be the cause here, since a much bigger clone is one base away. The rearrangement links TRBV6-2 or TRBV6-3 to TRBJ2-1; TRBD2 matches at 8 bases. The CDR3 is made up of 16 amino acids. Germline CDR1 MNHEY, CDR2 SVGEGT. As DNA, the CDR3 is TGTTCCAGCAGTTACTTGCTAGCGGGTCCTCTGAATGAGCAGTTCTTC. It codes for CSSSYLLAGPLNEQFF.

Worth noting for this clonotype: With a much larger clone just one base away, this may be a read error. V gene TRBV12-3 or TRBV12-4 combines with J gene TRBJ2-3; unclear D gene. The CDR3 extends over 12 amino acids. Trimming left V 7 bases short and J 0 bases short, with 5 bases between. The CDR3 sequence: CASTFSTDTQYF. For the CDR3, the DNA is TGTGCCAGCACTTTCAGCACAGATACGCAGTATTTT.

Note on this clonotype: A read error is possible here, since a much larger clone lies one base away. The V and J genes are TRBV4-3 and TRBJ1-1, with TRBD1 identical over 10 bases. Germline assignment: CDR1 LGHNA and CDR2 YSLEER. The CDR3 spans 17 residues. The CDR3 nucleotides are TGCGCCAGCAGCCAAGTCATGGGACAGGGGCCGAACATTGAAGCTTTCTTT. It encodes CASSQVMGQGPNIEAFF.